This is a list of T cell receptor beta chains from one sample in a study of radiotherapy plus CTLA-4 blockade in lung cancer. The data were produced by immunoSEQ multiplex PCR, yet TCRdb's version contains in-frame clones alone and is incomplete. The profile covers approximately 45,000 clones, with more than 60% appearing a single time and 18% taken by the ten largest. The starting material was peripheral blood, obtained from a patient treated with radiotherapy plus ipilimumab. The receptors stem from a human donor with non-small cell lung cancer who had a partial response to radiotherapy plus ipilimumab. Both conserved end residues are part of each CDR3. Fields, in order: J gene, V gene, clone size, D gene, CDR3 protein, CDR3 DNA. A D gene is named only where the DNA matches it firmly. Rows give clone size only sometimes, using once, few, many, or a class for an expanded clone.

J gene: TRBJ2-5
V gene: TRBV10-3
clone size: NA
D gene: TRBD1
CDR3 protein: CASGRGTGETQYF
CDR3 DNA: TGTGCCTCGGGCAGAGGGACAGGGGAGACCCAGTACTTC

J gene: TRBJ2-3
V gene: TRBV7-9
clone size: NA
D gene: NA
CDR3 protein: CASSLAGGNTQYF
CDR3 DNA: TGTGCCAGCAGCTTAGCGGGGGGAAATACGCAGTATTTT

J gene: TRBJ1-2
V gene: TRBV5-1
clone size: NA
D gene: TRBD1
CDR3 protein: CASSLSQGAVYGYTF
CDR3 DNA: TGCGCCAGCAGCTTGAGTCAGGGGGCAGTCTATGGCTACACCTTC

J gene: TRBJ2-3
V gene: TRBV25-1
clone size: NA
D gene: TRBD1
CDR3 protein: CASSAGQSTDTQYF
CDR3 DNA: TGTGCCAGCAGTGCGGGACAGAGCACAGATACGCAGTATTTT

J gene: TRBJ1-2
V gene: TRBV19
clone size: NA
D gene: TRBD1
CDR3 protein: CASTQDRGSGYTF
CDR3 DNA: TGTGCCAGTACCCAGGACAGGGGTAGTGGCTACACCTTC

J gene: TRBJ2-5
V gene: TRBV2
clone size: NA
D gene: NA
CDR3 protein: CASTNQGQQTQYF
CDR3 DNA: TGTGCCAGCACAAATCAGGGTCAACAGACCCAGTACTTC

J gene: TRBJ2-3
V gene: TRBV27
clone size: NA
D gene: NA
CDR3 protein: CASSSPTGGTDTQYF
CDR3 DNA: TGTGCCAGCAGCTCCCCCACCGGGGGTACAGATACGCAGTATTTT

J gene: TRBJ1-5
V gene: TRBV6-6
clone size: NA
D gene: NA
CDR3 protein: CASSFRTRNSNQPQHF
CDR3 DNA: TGTGCCAGCAGTTTTCGGACACGAAATAGCAATCAGCCCCAGCATTTT

J gene: TRBJ2-5
V gene: TRBV18
clone size: NA
D gene: NA
CDR3 protein: CASSPPAVRGETQYF
CDR3 DNA: TGTGCCAGCTCACCACCGGCCGTTAGAGGCGAGACCCAGTACTTC

J gene: TRBJ1-2
V gene: TRBV14
clone size: few
D gene: NA
CDR3 protein: CASRRGGYNYGYTF
CDR3 DNA: TGTGCCAGCAGACGAGGGGGATATAACTATGGCTACACCTTC

J gene: TRBJ1-1
V gene: TRBV5-4
clone size: NA
D gene: NA
CDR3 protein: CASSFGIGGALTAEAFF
CDR3 DNA: TGTGCCAGCAGCTTTGGGATTGGGGGGGCCTTAACCGCTGAAGCTTTCTTT

J gene: TRBJ2-1
V gene: TRBV9
clone size: NA
D gene: NA
CDR3 protein: CASSVELEQGTSGNEQFF
CDR3 DNA: TGTGCCAGCAGCGTAGAGCTGGAGCAGGGAACGTCGGGCAATGAGCAGTTCTTC

J gene: TRBJ2-7
V gene: TRBV19
clone size: NA
D gene: TRBD1
CDR3 protein: CASSSIQGVSYEQYF
CDR3 DNA: TGTGCCAGTAGTTCGATTCAGGGGGTCTCCTACGAGCAGTACTTC

J gene: TRBJ2-1
V gene: TRBV7-3
clone size: NA
D gene: TRBD1
CDR3 protein: CASSSPKDRVQFF
CDR3 DNA: TGTGCCAGCAGCTCTCCAAAAGACAGGGTGCAGTTCTTC

J gene: TRBJ2-7
V gene: TRBV7-9
clone size: NA
D gene: TRBD2
CDR3 protein: CASSLTFSGGRLGEQYF
CDR3 DNA: TGTGCCAGCAGCTTAACATTTAGCGGGGGGCGTTTGGGGGAGCAGTACTTC

J gene: TRBJ1-2
V gene: TRBV11-1
clone size: NA
D gene: NA
CDR3 protein: CASSAGLSYGYTF
CDR3 DNA: TGTGCCAGCAGCGCGGGACTAAGCTATGGCTACACCTTC

J gene: TRBJ2-7
V gene: TRBV6-5
clone size: NA
D gene: NA
CDR3 protein: CASRLPGHSYEQYF
CDR3 DNA: TGTGCCAGCAGGCTACCGGGACACTCCTACGAGCAGTACTTC

J gene: TRBJ2-5
V gene: TRBV7-7
clone size: NA
D gene: NA
CDR3 protein: CASSLDSQETQYF
CDR3 DNA: TGTGCTAGCAGCTTAGACAGTCAAGAGACCCAGTACTTC

J gene: TRBJ2-3
V gene: TRBV7-2
clone size: few
D gene: NA
CDR3 protein: CASSLAVGTDTQYF
CDR3 DNA: TGTGCCAGCAGCTTAGCGGTAGGCACAGATACGCAGTATTTT

J gene: TRBJ2-1
V gene: TRBV7-9
clone size: NA
D gene: TRBD2
CDR3 protein: CASSLGLADRTYNEQFF
CDR3 DNA: TGTGCCAGCAGCTTGGGACTAGCGGATCGTACCTACAATGAGCAGTTCTTC

J gene: TRBJ1-5
V gene: TRBV7-9
clone size: NA
D gene: NA
CDR3 protein: CASSLGGPGATINQPQHF
CDR3 DNA: TGTGCCAGCAGCTTAGGGGGACCAGGGGCTACCATCAATCAGCCCCAGCATTTT

J gene: TRBJ2-6
V gene: TRBV15
clone size: NA
D gene: NA
CDR3 protein: CATSTGHRVLTF
CDR3 DNA: TGTGCCACCAGCACAGGACACAGGGTCCTGACTTTC

J gene: TRBJ1-1
V gene: TRBV6-1
clone size: NA
D gene: TRBD1
CDR3 protein: CASSSRGDREEAFF
CDR3 DNA: TGTGCCAGCAGTTCCCGGGGGGACAGGGAAGAAGCTTTCTTT

J gene: TRBJ2-7
V gene: TRBV6-1
clone size: NA
D gene: TRBD1
CDR3 protein: CASWTGGDYEQYF
CDR3 DNA: TGTGCCAGTTGGACAGGCGGAGACTACGAGCAGTACTTC

J gene: TRBJ1-2
V gene: TRBV5-1
clone size: NA
D gene: NA
CDR3 protein: CASSSGGATAGYTF
CDR3 DNA: TGCGCCAGCAGCTCGGGGGGGGCAACGGCTGGCTACACCTTC

J gene: TRBJ2-1
V gene: TRBV5-6
clone size: NA
D gene: NA
CDR3 protein: CASNLQGYEQFF
CDR3 DNA: TGTGCCAGCAACCTACAGGGATATGAGCAGTTCTTC

J gene: TRBJ1-6
V gene: TRBV4-2
clone size: NA
D gene: NA
CDR3 protein: CASSQDWRSSYNSPLHF
CDR3 DNA: TGTGCCAGCAGCCAAGATTGGCGGAGCTCCTATAATTCACCCCTCCACTTT

J gene: TRBJ1-1
V gene: TRBV7-8
clone size: NA
D gene: NA
CDR3 protein: CASSLSGSNTEAFF
CDR3 DNA: TGTGCCAGCAGCTTAAGTGGCTCGAACACTGAAGCTTTCTTT

J gene: TRBJ1-5
V gene: TRBV6-1
clone size: NA
D gene: NA
CDR3 protein: CASSDDGGLVQPQHF
CDR3 DNA: TGTGCCAGCAGTGACGACGGGGGTTTGGTGCAGCCCCAGCATTTT

J gene: TRBJ2-2
V gene: TRBV7-9
clone size: NA
D gene: TRBD2
CDR3 protein: CASRPAAGDGGELFF
CDR3 DNA: TGTGCCAGCAGGCCAGCAGCGGGAGATGGCGGGGAGCTGTTTTTT

J gene: TRBJ1-1
V gene: TRBV19
clone size: NA
D gene: NA
CDR3 protein: CASSMGRKNTEAFF
CDR3 DNA: TGTGCCAGTAGTATGGGGAGAAAGAACACTGAAGCTTTCTTT

J gene: TRBJ2-7
V gene: TRBV5-8
clone size: few
D gene: TRBD2
CDR3 protein: CASSRGSKYEQYF
CDR3 DNA: TGTGCCAGCAGCCGCGGGAGTAAGTACGAGCAGTACTTC

J gene: TRBJ2-7
V gene: TRBV18
clone size: NA
D gene: NA
CDR3 protein: CASSPPGRDEQYF
CDR3 DNA: TGTGCCAGCTCACCACCAGGCAGGGACGAGCAGTACTTC

J gene: TRBJ2-2
V gene: TRBV29-1
clone size: NA
D gene: NA
CDR3 protein: CSVGLGHGELFF
CDR3 DNA: TGCAGCGTTGGACTAGGACACGGGGAGCTGTTTTTT

J gene: TRBJ2-4
V gene: TRBV4-3
clone size: NA
D gene: TRBD1
CDR3 protein: CASSQEDRVNIQYF
CDR3 DNA: TGCGCCAGCAGCCAAGAGGACAGGGTCAACATTCAGTACTTC